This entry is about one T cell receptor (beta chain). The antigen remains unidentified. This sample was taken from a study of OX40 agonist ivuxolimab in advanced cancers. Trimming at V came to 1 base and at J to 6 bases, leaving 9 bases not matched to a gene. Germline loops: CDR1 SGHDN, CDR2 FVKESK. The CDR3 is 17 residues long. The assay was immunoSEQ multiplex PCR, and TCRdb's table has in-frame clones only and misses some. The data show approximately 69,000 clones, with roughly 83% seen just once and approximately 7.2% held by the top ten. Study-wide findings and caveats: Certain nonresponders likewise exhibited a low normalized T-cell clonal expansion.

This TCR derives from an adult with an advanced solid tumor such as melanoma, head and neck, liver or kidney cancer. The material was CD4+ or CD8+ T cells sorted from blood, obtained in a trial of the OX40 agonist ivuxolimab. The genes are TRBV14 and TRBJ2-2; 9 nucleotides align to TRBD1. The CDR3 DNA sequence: TGTGCCAGCAGCCAAGCACCGGGACAGGGAAATCCCGGGGAGCTGTTTTTT. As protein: CASSQAPGQGNPGELFF.